The clone carrying this T cell receptor beta chain was seen only a few times. Its antigen remains unidentified. This sample stems from a study of blood T cells in healthy people across ages. Findings and limits, study-wide: Higher diversity and more naive CD4+ cells were features of long-lived donors, compared to aged donors.

V was cut by 5 bases and J by 0 bases, with 11 bases left in between. This CDR3 is 14 amino acids long. CDR1 and CDR2 from the germline V gene are DFQATT and SNEGSKA (reference sequence). Next came a second PCR, run for about 6 to 12 cycles, which used a sample-barcoded 5' primer along with a J-beta primer mix. TCRdb re-analysed the 5' RACE reads in MiXCR, keeping a single row per CDR3 protein. This table has some 1.7 million distinct CDR3 sequences, roughly 27% appearing once. The V and J genes are TRBV20-1 and TRBJ2-1; D is unclear. Sequenced sample: blood. The TCR originated in a woman aged 25 to 39 in good health. CDR3 protein: CSALSSPSYNEQFF. The CDR3 nucleotides read TGCAGTGCTCTATCATCCCCCTCCTACAATGAGCAGTTCTTC.